Presented here are 18 T cell receptor beta chains from one specimen sequenced in a study of T-cell reconstitution after alpha-beta-depleted transplantation in children. Unique molecular identifiers were used in preparing the TCRbeta library. TCRdb processed the PCR reads anew with MiXCR; each CDR3 protein has one entry. The sample carries a few hundred thousand distinct CDR3 sequences, 23% recorded once. Sequencing used PBMCs, mostly from graft donor cells, obtained 180 days after TCRalphabeta/CD19-depleted stem cell transplant. Source of these receptors: a male patient aged 5 to 17 who had a stem cell transplant for acute lymphoblastic leukemia, so the T cells may come from the graft donor.

As concerns this clonotype: A read error may explain this, as a much larger clone is one base away. CDR3 sequence: CASSTTDTSTDAQYF. As DNA, the CDR3 is TGTGCCAGCAGCACGACAGATACTAGCACAGATGCGCAGTATTTT. V gene TRBV5-5 combines with J gene TRBJ2-3, with TRBD2 as a possible D gene (6 bases). Germline CDR1 is SGHKS and CDR2 is YYEKEE (reference sequence). CDR3 size: 15 residues.

V and J are TRBV7-3 and TRBJ2-1; no reliable D call. This CDR3 is 16 amino acids long. With 1 base removed from V and 0 bases from J, the gap between germline ends came to 10 bases. Germline V CDR1 and CDR2: SGHTA, FQGTGA. CDR3 DNA sequence: TGTGCCAGCAGCTTAATAGTGCCGAGCTCCTACAATGAGCAGTTCTTC. Amino acids: CASSLIVPSSYNEQFF.

The V and J genes are TRBV6-1 and TRBJ2-7, with D perhaps assigned TRBD1 or TRBD2 (5 bases each). Trimming shortened V by 10 bases and J by 0 bases, and 19 bases separated the two germline ends. The germline gives CDR1 MNHNS, CDR2 SASEGT. The CDR3 has 15 amino acids. For the CDR3, the DNA is TGTGCCACCAAAAAGGGGAGACAAGACTCCTACGAGCAGTACTTC. Its translation: CATKKGRQDSYEQYF.

This clonotype was observed a handful of times. A junction boundary mismatches the germline segment, possibly from a read error. This chain connects TRBV7-6 to TRBJ2-3; possibly TRBD1 or TRBD2 for D (5 bases each). There are 13 residues in the CDR3. The germline gives CDR1 SGHVS, CDR2 FNYEAQ. CDR3 coding DNA: TGTGCCAGCAGCTTAGGGGGCCCAGGTTCCGGGGATTTT. Its translation is CASSLGGPGSGDF.

This chain links TRBV11-2 with TRBJ1-5; possible D gene TRBD1, 6 bases. The germline V gene encodes CDR1 SGHAT and CDR2 FQNNGV. This CDR3 has 21 residues. V was shortened by 4 bases and J by 2 bases, with 30 bases between the two germline ends. The CDR3 sequence: CASSSVVTSDRTFGGNQPQHF. The CDR3 coding sequence is TGTGCCAGCAGCTCAGTCGTCACTTCTGACAGGACCTTCGGGGGCAATCAGCCCCAGCATTTT. The full variable domain, completed using reference TRBV11-2 and TRBJ1-5, is EAGVAQSPRYKIIEKRQSVAFWCNPISGHATLYWYQQILGQGPKLLIQFQNNGVVDDSQLPKDRFSAERLKGVDSTLKIQPAKLEDSAVYLCASSSVVTSDRTFGGNQPQHFGDGTRLSIL.

The CDR3 region has the DNA TGCGCCAGCAGCCAACAGGGAGTACTTGGAAACACCATATATTTT. The encoded protein is CASSQQGVLGNTIYF. This rearrangement joins TRBV4-1 to TRBJ1-3, with TRBD1 as a possible D gene (5 bases). The ends were cut back, 2 bases at V and 3 bases at J, with 11 bases in the middle. Germline V gives CDR1 MGHRA, CDR2 YSYEKL. CDR3 length: 15 amino acids.

This clonotype has a handful of counts. V is TRBV15 and J is TRBJ2-1; tentatively, D is TRBD1 (6 bases). The V gene lost 5 bases and the J gene lost 4 bases, with 24 bases spanning the gap. The CDR3 has 18 amino acids. Germline V lookup: CDR1 LNHNV, CDR2 YYDKDF (reference sequence). The CDR3 bases are TGTGCCACCAGCGGCTATCGACAGGCCGGCCCCCCGTACAATGAGCAGTTCTTC. Amino acids: CATSGYRQAGPPYNEQFF.

The chain carries TRBV10-2 and TRBJ2-1, with 14 bases lining up with TRBD2. In germline, CDR1 is WSHSY, CDR2 SAAADI. The CDR3 runs to 13 residues. The ends lost 7 bases at V and 13 bases at J; junction bases unmatched: 6. CDR3 protein: CASTGLAGALQFF. CDR3 sequence (DNA): TGCGCCAGCACGGGACTAGCGGGAGCCTTACAGTTCTTC.

Many counts were recorded for this clonotype. V gene TRBV15 combines with J gene TRBJ2-3; 8 bases are a match to TRBD2. With V trimmed by 4 bases and J by 4 bases, 7 bases remained unmatched. This CDR3 has 15 residues. Germline CDR1 and CDR2: LNHNV and YYDKDF (reference sequence). DNA of the CDR3: TGTGCCACCAGCAAAAGCGGGAGTGCACCAGATACGCAGTATTTT. It codes for CATSKSGSAPDTQYF.

This chain uses TRBV5-1 with TRBJ2-1, with D perhaps TRBD1 (5 bases). This CDR3 comprises 16 residues. The germline V and J ends were trimmed by 3 bases and 0 bases, with 13 bases remaining between them. The germline gives CDR1 SGHRS, CDR2 YFSETQ. In DNA form, the CDR3 reads TGCGCCAGCAGCTCCCAGGGTCTCCGCTCCTACAATGAGCAGTTCTTC. Translated: CASSSQGLRSYNEQFF.

This clonotype was seen only a few times. The chain is built from TRBV5-1 and TRBJ2-1; possibly TRBD1 for D (5 bases). The V and J ends lost 4 bases and 8 bases respectively, with 22 bases between them. The CDR3 spans 16 residues. CDR1 and CDR2 from the germline V gene are SGHRS and YFSETQ. For the CDR3, the DNA is TGCGCCAGCAGCCAGCCACCCAGGGTCTACAGTCATGAGCAGTTCTTC. Translating gives CASSQPPRVYSHEQFF.

The V gene is TRBV27, the J gene TRBJ2-7, with 7 positions matching TRBD1. CDR1 and CDR2 from the germline V gene are MNHEY and SMNVEV (reference sequence). V shed 10 bases and J 3 bases; nucleotides not matched to a gene: 9. This CDR3 region has 13 residues. As DNA, the CDR3 is TGTGCCACCGGGACAGCCGACCGCTACGAGCAGTACTTC. It codes for CATGTADRYEQYF.

About this clonotype: Compared with germline, one end of the junction differs, possibly owing to a read error. The chain carries TRBV7-6 and TRBJ1-2; 7 nucleotides align to TRBD1. Looked up from germline, CDR1 is SGHVS and CDR2 is FNYEAQ. This CDR3 has 14 residues. The CDR3 region is CANSSRTGPYGYTF. In DNA form, the CDR3 reads TGTGCCAACAGCTCCCGGACAGGCCCCTATGGCTACACCTTC. Variable domain in full (rest from reference TRBV7-6 and TRBJ1-2): GAGVSQSPRYKVTKRGQDVALRCDPISGHVSLYWYRQALGQGPEFLTYFNYEAQQDKSGLPNDRFSAERPEGSISTLTIQRTEQRDSAMYRCANSSRTGPYGYTFGSGTRLTVV.

V usage is TRBV4-1 and J usage is TRBJ1-1; D remains ambiguous. The CDR3 length is 14 residues. Trimming shortened V by 0 bases and J by 3 bases, and 8 bases separated the two germline ends. CDR1 and CDR2 from the germline V gene are MGHRA and YSYEKL. The CDR3 nucleotides are TGCGCCAGCAGCCAAGACTACAGATACACTGAAGCTTTCTTT. As protein: CASSQDYRYTEAFF.

This clonotype was observed a few times. CDR3 protein: CASSPPQRAGPTDTQYF. CDR3 nucleotides: TGTGCCAGCAGCCCCCCTCAACGAGCGGGACCCACAGATACGCAGTATTTT. The chain couples TRBV7-9 to TRBJ2-3; 7 nucleotides match TRBD2. Germline-derived CDR1 and CDR2 are SEHNR and FQNEAQ (reference sequence). The CDR3 runs to 17 residues. V shed 5 bases, J shed 2 bases, and the junction held 13 bases outside the gene matches.

The rearrangement uses TRBV4-1 and TRBJ2-7; 10 bases map to TRBD2. The CDR3 extends over 14 amino acids. V was clipped by 4 bases and J by 7 bases; unmatched bases: 7. CDR1 and CDR2 (germline): MGHRA, YSYEKL. CDR3 coding DNA: TGCGCCAGCAGCCGGAGCGGGAGGGCCGGGGAGCAGTACTTC. It is translated as CASSRSGRAGEQYF.

V is TRBV11-2 and J is TRBJ2-2; no definite D call. The V end was cut by 4 bases, the J end by 4 bases, with 13 bases between. Per germline, CDR1 SGHAT and CDR2 FQNNGV. This CDR3 comprises 15 residues. The CDR3 reads CASSYAAGSTGELFF. The CDR3 DNA reads TGTGCCAGCAGCTACGCGGCAGGTTCCACCGGGGAGCTGTTTTTT.

This clonotype has only a few counts. This sequence joins TRBV7-6 and TRBJ2-1, with 12 nucleotides matching TRBD2. V lost 5 bases, J lost 10 bases, and 15 bases stayed unmatched. This CDR3 contains 17 residues. CDR1 and CDR2 from the germline V gene are SGHVS and FNYEAQ. The CDR3, as DNA: TGTGCCAGCAGCGACCTCACCGGACTAGCGGGACCTGTAGAGCAGTTCTTC. Its translation is CASSDLTGLAGPVEQFF.